This T cell receptor beta chain stems from a study of shared clonotypes between healthy human individuals. Whole-study context: Participating donors consisted of a couple of women and a few men aged 18 to 49. Study-wide results and caveats: Naive CD4 clonotypes overlapped across a handful of donors at about 5%.

Of note for this clone: Antigen unknown.

Sorted-subset replicate PCRs used approximately 190 ng of genomic DNA. This amount corresponded to about 30,000 T cell genomes. TCRdb keeps only in-frame clones here, not all; method: immunoSEQ multiplex PCR. The sample yields approximately 330,000 clones, over 70% seen once. V was trimmed by 5 bases and J by 4 bases, leaving 10 bases between them. Germline values: CDR1 SGHDT, CDR2 YYEEEE. The CDR3 loop spans 12 amino acids. This TCR derives from a man aged 25-45 years in good health. Sample: memory CD4+ T cells sorted from blood. Subset denoted: CD45RA-negative fraction. V is TRBV5-6 and J is TRBJ2-7; TRBD1 might be the D (5 bases). CDR3 sequence: CASRSQGYEQYF. CDR3 DNA: TGTGCCAGCAGATCTCAGGGTTACGAGCAGTACTTC.